Presented here are 5 T cell receptor delta chains from one specimen sequenced in a study of gamma delta lymphoproliferative disorders and STAT genes. Genomic DNA from isolated PBMCs served as the sequencing template. TCRdb repeated clone calling on the multiplex PCR reads with CATT. The sample records several thousand delta-chain clones, roughly 1.2% being singletons. What was sequenced was blood. Receptors were obtained from a human donor in good health.

This clone was found a few times. TCRdb's protein, taken from a much larger clone, differs from this DNA's translation at residue 4, likely owing to a read error; the protein displayed comes from the DNA. J is TRDJ1 and V is TRDV2; no firm D call. Germline CDR1 is GEAIGNYY and CDR2 is EKD. The CDR3 loop spans 17 amino acids. CDR3 nucleotides: TGTGCCTGTAACACGTTAGCCGGATCTACGGACACCGATAAACTCATCTTT. This codes for CACNTLAGSTDTDKLIF.

This clone was recorded a few times. The mismatch at residue 7 between this DNA's translation and the TCRdb protein of a much larger clone likely reflects a read error; the protein shown is translated from the DNA. V and J are TRDV2 and TRDJ3, with D unresolved. Germline loops: CDR1 GEAIGNYY, CDR2 EKD. The V end lost 1 base, the J end lost 2 bases, and 8 bases lay between the germline ends. This CDR3 is 16 amino acids long. The CDR3 protein is CACDTLRTWDTRQMFF. The DNA of the CDR3 is TGTGCCTGTGACACGCTGAGGACCTGGGACACCCGACAGATGTTTTTC.

On this clone itself: The amino acid sequence in TCRdb belongs to a much larger clone and departs from this DNA's translation at residue 8, likely a sequencing read error; the sequence shown is translated from the DNA. This sequence joins TRDV2 and TRDJ3, with D possibly TRDD3 on 6 matching bases. Germline V CDR1 and CDR2: GEAIGNYY, EKD. The V end lost 3 bases, the J end lost 0 bases, and 17 bases lay between the germline ends. The CDR3 extends over 19 amino acids. Written as DNA, the CDR3 is TGTGCCTGTGACGTTACTGGGAGGGCCAGCTCCTGGGACACCCGACAGATGTTTTTC. It specifies CACDVTGRASSWDTRQMFF.

This clone is large within its sample. This sample also contains other DNA sequences that code for the same CDR3. The rearrangement joins TRDV2 to TRDJ1; 13 positions match TRDD3. The CDR3 spans 22 residues. Per the germline V gene, CDR1 is GEAIGNYY and CDR2 is EKD. With V trimmed by 3 bases and J by 0 bases, 21 bases remained unmatched. Here the CDR3 reads CACDSLPGVLLGDTDYTDKLIF. DNA of the CDR3: TGTGCCTGTGACTCCCTTCCCGGGGTTTTACTGGGGGATACGGACTACACCGATAAACTCATCTTT.

About this clone: A far larger clone lies a single base away; this is likely a read error. This chain links TRDV2 with TRDJ1, with unresolved D. This CDR3 has 22 amino acids. Germline CDR1 and CDR2: GEAIGNYY and EKD. The CDR3 protein is CACDTVGPLSQGPLGGPDKPIF. The CDR3 bases are TGTGCCTGTGACACCGTAGGGCCCTTGTCTCAGGGTCCCCTCGGCGGGCCCGATAAACCCATCTTT.